The subject of this entry is one T cell receptor (beta chain). Its antigen is unknown. Base qualities are not at hand, and no much larger clone is one base apart. The data originate from a study of cytomegalovirus exposure and HLA in healthy donors (dated by TCRdb to the late 2010s). Concerning the study at large: An earlier analysis of 587 of the donors reported 276 Gb of sequence data and roughly 100 million unique TCR beta sequences from 150 million to 200 million T cells. To decide whether each TCR beta V gene segment behaved as functional or pseudogenic, an earlier analysis of some 540 of the donors relied on high-throughput TCR beta sequencing. Class I and class II HLA loci were covered by the typing at four-digit resolution. Several DR-DQ haplotypes were treated as single units for association and clustering because of strong linkage in the cohort. Besides the first cohort of 550 to 750 subjects, a separate validation cohort made up of 120 different subjects was used. On average, roughly 250,000 unique TCR beta nucleotide sequences were sequenced per donor among a few hundred genotyped donors of the cohort, with roughly 20% of those sequences being non-productive. Every discovery cohort repertoire had been produced on one sequencing platform. A later genetic analysis took genome-wide SNP genotypes for 398 of the 666 donors and used that subset as a discovery cohort. An early release covering 550 to 700 HLA-typed donors comprised about 300 gigabases of sequencing data and approximately 80 million unique TCR sequences. Of the 300 to 400 genotyped donors, approximately 80% fell in the genetic ancestry cluster associated with self-reported Caucasian donors. To study patterns of TCR occurrence, a later analysis re-analyzed previously published TCR beta repertoires from hundreds of donors and added high-resolution HLA genotyping. In the later analysis, no new phenotypic data were used to find candidate immune exposures; instead, reliance was placed on TCR beta sequences and their occurrence across donors. The study combined high-throughput TCR immunosequencing, statistical association of individual TCRs with disease status, and machine learning to predict cytomegalovirus infection status. The study was designed to test whether signatures of past pathogen exposure could be identified by cataloging public T cell receptors. The study used immunosequencing to profile the T cell repertoires of some 600 subjects and linked those repertoires to cytomegalovirus serostatus. Typing coverage varied by locus: roughly 620-640 donors for A, B, C, DRB1 and DQB1; roughly 500 for DQA1; about 600 for DPA1; roughly 450 for DPB1. Donor age, sex, ethnicity and CMV serostatus were compiled alongside the repertoire data. The paper as a whole reports these results and caveats: The classifier was reported to diagnose cytomegalovirus status with high specificity and sensitivity in both the original and validation cohorts. In a later analysis, HLA-associated TCR beta chains showed more clonal expansion and lower generation probabilities than non-associated chains that were equally common. Because some donors lacked HLA typing at each locus, the association tests relied only on the typed subset. Some 16 rarely observed V segments, including chromosome 9 orphons, were excluded from the earlier analysis of approximately 500 of the donors because counts were too low. In a later analysis, TCR association rates were found to vary across HLA loci, with the most associated TCRs seen for DRB1 alleles and the fewest for HLA-C alleles. According to a later analysis, most CMV-associated TCR beta chains appeared to be HLA-restricted, and the HLA associations seemed to be driven largely by CMV exposure. Broadly in line with IMGT annotations, most TCR beta V segments showed up in productive rearrangements about 87% or about 30% of the time in an earlier analysis of 587 of the donors. A few of the identified cytomegalovirus-associated TCR beta chains were confirmed in vitro to be specific for cytomegalovirus antigens. A group of highly shared sequence variants was considered likely to be a technical artifact of the sequencing pipeline. Several of the top co-occurrence clusters appeared to be linked to parvovirus B19, influenza, CMV and Epstein-Barr virus, according to a later analysis. Sequencing depth was assumed to be roughly uniform across donors in the presence/absence analyses, though that assumption may not hold. In a later genetic analysis, a missense DCLRE1C variant was associated with V-gene and J-gene trimming of TCR beta chains, and the association was replicated in an independent cohort. A later genetic analysis reported fewer N-insertions in productive TCRs among donors in an Asian-associated ancestry cluster than the roughly 720-donor mean. A further reported finding was that TCR beta sequences accurately predicted the HLA-A and HLA-B alleles for most subjects in the first cohort. Assigning TCR associations to individual alleles was difficult when HLA alleles, especially DR and DQ, strongly co-occurred. Correlated functional status among segregating V segments might reflect linkage disequilibrium, but an unknown experimental factor could not be ruled out. In a later analysis, around 17,000 TCR beta sequences were associated with specific HLA alleles at a false discovery rate of 0.05. The authors suggested that the approach could potentially be extended to other disease states and immunological phenotypes. This cohort had only TCR beta chains sequenced, and the lack of alpha or paired-chain data limited which features could be detected. The only immune exposure information available for the cohort was CMV serostatus. Some IMGT-functional V segments, including TRBV6-2 and TRBV6-3, could not be distinguished by the 87-base-pair reads and were therefore excluded. In the study, some 160 TCR beta chains were listed as associated with cytomegalovirus. Most TCR sequences were observed very rarely across donors, whereas some public TCRs were present in many individuals.

The cohort consisted of 650 to 700 healthy bone marrow donors. Cohort members were all nominally healthy when sampled, although unrecorded immune exposures were likely present. The donor was CMV seronegative and belonged to the group of roughly 330 seronegative cohort members. Each donor provided a peripheral blood sample, and peripheral blood mononuclear cells were used for TCR beta sequencing. The Qiagen DNeasy Blood Extraction Kit was used to extract genomic DNA from the blood cell samples. Libraries were constructed by the immunoSEQ multiplex PCR assay. For the multiplex PCR, a mixture combining 60 forward primers for TCR Vbeta segments and 13 reverse primers for TCR Jbeta segments was used. The CDR3 region of rearranged TCR beta genes was amplified from genomic DNA with a multiplex PCR assay. Amplified TCR beta libraries were sequenced as 87-base-pair reads on the Illumina HiSeq System. The source study handled its data this way. Across the roughly 700 repertoires, a later analysis counted tens of millions of unique TCR beta chains, around 11 million of which were shared by at least two donors. Raw reads were error-corrected and collapsed into unique sequences by a nearest-neighbor algorithm in which closely related sequences were merged to remove PCR and sequencing errors. CDR3 sequences were aligned to IMGT reference sequences to assign V, D and J gene segments. For a sequence to be retained, at least a six-nucleotide match to both a V gene segment and a J gene segment was required. A rearrangement counted as productive if the CDR3 had no stop codons and remained in frame with V and J, and every other rearrangement counted as non-productive. Following IMGT convention, CDR3 was defined as the stretch from the second conserved V-encoded cysteine to the conserved J-encoded phenylalanine. The earlier analysis of fewer than 700 of the donors excluded sequences that lacked an unambiguous match to a single V gene segment. An earlier analysis of 587 of the donors called V segments functional above 56.7% productive rearrangements and segregating when the between-donor standard deviation exceeded 5%. A statistical classification framework was built to diagnose cytomegalovirus status from the catalog of TCR beta chain sequences. A later analysis assigned V and J genes by comparing TCR nucleotide sequences with IMGT/GENE-DB human TR gene sequences. In a later analysis, CDR3 sequences and most-parsimonious VDJ recombination scenarios were assigned using the TCRdist pipeline. In a later analysis, each TCR beta chain was defined by its CDR3 amino acid sequence together with its V-gene family, and reads without a unique V-gene family were excluded. A later analysis removed 600 or so highly shared, low-generation-probability nucleotide sequences to deal with suspected cross-contamination and a sequencing artifact. A later analysis calculated a clonal expansion index for each public chain from normalized within-repertoire ranks of inferred template counts. Generation probabilities in a later analysis came from a VDJ recombination model fitted to out-of-frame rearrangements, and those results were checked against IGoR. A later analysis scored TCR-TCR, TCR-HLA and TCR-CMV co-occurrence with hypergeometric tests, applying a repertoire-size bias correction to TCR pairs. In a later analysis, false discovery rates were estimated by permuting HLA or CMV assignments 20 times. In a later analysis, co-occurring TCRs were grouped with DBSCAN, and TCRdist sequence similarity was added when clustering was performed within HLA-allele-positive subsets. Co-occurrence clustering excluded repertoires with fewer than 30,000 or more than 120,000 public chains, plus five with anomalous nucleotide sharing. TCRdb provides this immuneACCESS table in a form limited to in-frame rearrangements. Some clones are lacking; in checked studies, under half of them reflect an unresolved V gene, and why the rest are absent is not known. V and J calls and clone size are those listed in that table; D and trimming were worked out from the DNA. The sample table lists over 200,000 clones, about 80% of them with a count of one. The ten largest make up about 0.58% of the sample.

Per the germline V gene (reference sequence), LNHDA is the CDR1 and SQIVND is the CDR2. Taken from cysteine to phenylalanine, the CDR3 has 15 residues. Only CDR3 DNA remains: 45 bases, in frame from the first base. Clipping removes 4 bases from V and 7 bases from J, with 12 as the unmatched junction base count. The specimen was PBMCs. The TCR comes from a woman in her forties in good health and CMV-seronegative. This receptor chain uses TRBV19 and TRBJ1-2, with 7 bases in between that match TRBD1. The CDR3 protein: CASSTLDRVGGGYTF. The base sequence is TGTGCCAGTAGTACCCTAGACAGGGTCGGGGGTGGCTACACCTTC.